Listed here are 30 T cell receptor beta chains from one sample, sequenced in a study of blood T cell repertoires in COVID-19. The assay was immunoSEQ multiplex PCR, and TCRdb's table has in-frame clones only and misses some. The data show 350,000 to 550,000 clones, around 88% seen once. The sample comprised peripheral blood. These receptors were obtained from a woman younger than 45 with acute or convalescent COVID-19.

Remarks on this clone: Its ends do not fully match the called genes, so a read error is possible. This chain joins TRBV27 and TRBJ2-7; D unresolved. Germline CDR1 reads MNHEY; CDR2 reads SMNVEV (reference sequence). This CDR3 region has 13 residues. The CDR3 DNA follows: TGTGCCAGCAGTTTATCGTCCGGAGTAAGGATGGACTTC. Its translation is CASSLSSGVRMDF.

The genes are TRBV19 and TRBJ1-3; D is uncertain. CDR1 LNHDA and CDR2 SQIVND come from the germline V gene (reference sequence). The CDR3 spans 17 residues. Trimming shortened V by 7 bases and J by 0 bases, and 19 bases separated the two germline ends. The CDR3: CASTPDWEKFSGNTIYF. The CDR3, as DNA: TGTGCCAGTACCCCCGATTGGGAGAAGTTCTCTGGAAACACCATATATTTT.

The rearrangement uses TRBV27 and TRBJ2-3; tentative D call: TRBD1 (5 bases). Germline CDR1 MNHEY, CDR2 SMNVEV (reference sequence). Trimming shortened V by 6 bases and J by 4 bases, and 14 bases separated the two germline ends. CDR3 size: 14 residues. In DNA form, the CDR3 reads TGTGCCAGCAGCCTCAGGGTTTTCGCAGATACGCAGTATTTT. This encodes CASSLRVFADTQYF.

J is TRBJ1-3 and V is TRBV5-6; possible D gene TRBD1, 6 bases. The CDR3 extends over 19 amino acids. Germline V CDR1 and CDR2: SGHDT, YYEEEE. V lost 3 bases, J lost 0 bases, and 22 bases lay in between. The CDR3 nucleotides read TGTGCCAGCAGCTCAACAGGGCCTAGAGGGGGGGCCTCTGGAAACACCATATATTTT. Its translation is CASSSTGPRGGASGNTIYF.

Concerning this clone: The junction departs from germline at one end; a sequencing error may be responsible. Here the CDR3 reads CASSHPGGDAQYF. The CDR3 bases are TGTGCCAGCAGCCATCCGGGGGGAGATGCGCAGTATTTT. J is TRBJ2-3 and V is TRBV3-1 (or the pseudogene TRBV3-2); 7 bases are a match to TRBD2. Germline loops: CDR1 LGHDT, CDR2 YNNKEL (reference sequence). This CDR3 comprises 13 residues.

The V and J genes are TRBV12-5 and TRBJ2-1, with TRBD2 matching 11 bases. V lost 1 base to trimming and J lost 1 base; unmatched junction nucleotides: 6. The CDR3 runs 18 residues. From germline, CDR1 is LGHNT and CDR2 FRNRAP. The chain's CDR3 is CASGLEIAGGQSYNEQFF. For the CDR3, the DNA is TGTGCTAGTGGTTTGGAAATAGCGGGGGGGCAGTCCTACAATGAGCAGTTCTTC.

The chain links TRBV6-6 to TRBJ2-7, with a weak D call TRBD2 (5 bases). V lost 2 bases and J lost 5, with 16 bases in between. Germline V gives CDR1 MNHNY, CDR2 SVGAGI (reference sequence). The CDR3 is 15 amino acids. The CDR3 is CASSYDSVGGNEQYF. The CDR3 nucleotides read TGTGCCAGCAGTTACGATAGCGTAGGTGGGAACGAGCAGTACTTC.

J is TRBJ2-7 and V is TRBV3-1 (or the pseudogene TRBV3-2), with D hard to call. V gave up 0 bases and J gave up 7 bases, with 16 bases separating them. This CDR3 spans 15 amino acids. Germline V gives CDR1 LGHDT, CDR2 YNNKEL (reference sequence). The CDR3 DNA reads TGTGCCAGCAGCCAAGATCCCGGAGCCCTACGAGAGCAGTACTTC. Amino acids: CASSQDPGALREQYF.

V is TRBV7-9 and J is TRBJ2-5, with D maybe TRBD2 (6 bases). Trimming left V 5 bases short and J 7 bases short, with 20 bases between. CDR1 is SEHNR and CDR2 is FQNEAQ in the germline V gene (reference sequence). There are 15 residues in the CDR3. The CDR3 sequence: CASSPPRGRRGTQYF. CDR3 coding DNA: TGTGCCAGCAGCCCGCCCCGCGGGCGGCGGGGGACCCAGTACTTC.

This clone was seen just once. The V and J genes are TRBV2 and TRBJ1-3; possible D gene TRBD1, 6 bases. V gave up 1 base and J gave up 2 bases, with 9 bases separating them. This CDR3 is 15 amino acids long. CDR1 and CDR2 (germline): SNHLY, FYNNEI. CDR3 sequence: CASSEVGQPGNTIYF. CDR3 coding DNA: TGTGCCAGCAGTGAAGTTGGACAGCCTGGAAACACCATATATTTT.

This chain uses TRBV19 with TRBJ1-3; no definite D call. Trimming left V 9 bases short and J 5 bases short, with 23 bases between. The CDR3 loop spans 16 amino acids. Germline values: CDR1 LNHDA, CDR2 SQIVND (reference sequence). The DNA of the CDR3 is TGTGCCAGCGCGCAGCCCTCATGGGGAGCAAGAAACACCATATATTTT. This translates into CASAQPSWGARNTIYF.

V is TRBV5-6 and J is TRBJ2-2; 7 bases are a match to TRBD1. Germline V CDR1 and CDR2: SGHDT, YYEEEE. This CDR3 spans 16 amino acids. V dropped 1 base and J dropped 0; count of bases not matched to a gene: 3. CDR3 in amino acids: CASSLMGTANTGELFF. The CDR3 region has the DNA TGTGCCAGCAGCTTGATGGGGACAGCGAACACCGGGGAGCTGTTTTTT.

As DNA, the CDR3 is TGTGCCAGCAGCTTGGGCAGGGAACTCTACGAGCAGTACTTC. Amino acid sequence: CASSLGRELYEQYF. The chain is built from TRBV5-4 and TRBJ2-7; tentatively, D is TRBD1 (5 bases). Germline V CDR1 and CDR2: SGHNT, YYREEE (reference sequence). With 0 bases removed from V and 3 bases from J, the gap between germline ends came to 10 bases. The CDR3 has 14 residues.

The CDR3 DNA follows: TGTGCCAGTACCACCCGCTCCGGGACAGGGCTGAGCACAGATACGCAGTATTTT. Encoded protein: CASTTRSGTGLSTDTQYF. This chain links TRBV19 with TRBJ2-3, with 9 bases that match TRBD1. CDR3 size: 18 residues. V gave up 7 bases and J gave up 0 bases; unmatched junction bases: 14. The germline gives CDR1 LNHDA, CDR2 SQIVND (reference sequence).

The chain recombines TRBV6-1 with TRBJ2-1, with 10 bases fitting TRBD2. Germline V gene sequence: CDR1 MNHNS, CDR2 SASEGT. V lost 2 bases, J lost 11 bases, and 6 bases stayed unmatched. This CDR3 comprises 14 residues. The CDR3 region is CASSEIAGGSQQFF. The CDR3 nucleotides read TGTGCCAGCAGTGAAATAGCGGGGGGCTCTCAGCAGTTCTTC.

In this sample, this clone turned up once. The chain has TRBV9 and TRBJ1-1; D is ambiguous. CDR3 length: 11 amino acids. Trimming pared 7 bases from V and 5 bases from J, leaving 9 bases between. Looked up from germline, CDR1 is SGDLS and CDR2 is YYNGEE. CDR3 protein: CASGGRTEAFF. The CDR3 nucleotides are TGTGCCAGCGGAGGGAGGACTGAAGCTTTCTTT.

This clone was seen a few times. CDR3 residues: CASRVLRGSYNEQFF. CDR3 DNA: TGTGCCAGCAGGGTTTTAAGGGGGTCCTACAATGAGCAGTTCTTC. The V call is TRBV27, the J call TRBJ2-1; possible D gene TRBD1, 6 bases. Trimming took off 6 bases at V and 1 base at J, with 13 bases between the two ends. This CDR3 has 15 amino acids. CDR1 is MNHEY, CDR2 SMNVEV, per germline (reference sequence).

This clone was seen just once. The chain couples TRBV2 to TRBJ2-6; TRBD1 agrees at 9 bases. This CDR3 has 21 residues. V shed 6 bases, J shed 1 base, and the junction held 19 bases outside the gene matches. CDR1 SNHLY and CDR2 FYNNEI come from the germline V gene. DNA for the CDR3: TGTGCCAGCAGCCCATACCCGGGACAGGGTTTATCGAGATCTGGGGCCAACGTCCTGACTTTC. Translation: CASSPYPGQGLSRSGANVLTF.

Points on this clone: Mismatch with germline at one junction end may stem from a read error. The chain employs TRBV19 and TRBJ1-2; 8 nucleotides align to TRBD1. CDR1 is LNHDA and CDR2 is SQIVND in the germline V gene (reference sequence). CDR3 length: 12 residues. This CDR3 reads CAGSTGGNGYTF. CDR3 coding DNA: TGTGCCGGTAGCACAGGGGGAAATGGCTACACCTTC.

The chain links TRBV6-6 to TRBJ1-5; 9 nucleotides match TRBD1. J gave up 2 bases and V 7 bases, and 3 bases lay outside the gene matches. Germline V lookup: CDR1 MNHNY, CDR2 SVGAGI (reference sequence). The CDR3 loop spans 14 amino acids. Written as DNA, the CDR3 is TGTGCCAGCACGGGACAGGGTCGCAATCAGCCCCAGCATTTT. Protein product: CASTGQGRNQPQHF.

V and J are TRBV2 and TRBJ1-1; possible D gene TRBD1, 6 bases. The V end was cut by 7 bases, the J end by 5 bases, with 14 bases between. This CDR3 contains 13 residues. CDR1 and CDR2 from the germline V gene are SNHLY and FYNNEI. In nucleotides, the CDR3 is TGTGCCAGCACTGGACAGAAAGGGACTGAAGCTTTCTTT. Residues: CASTGQKGTEAFF. The full variable domain, its missing parts supplied by reference TRBV2 and TRBJ1-1, is EPEVTQTPSHQVTQMGQEVILRCVPISNHLYFYWYRQILGQKVEFLVSFYNNEISEKSEIFDDQFSVERPDGSNFTLKIRSTKLEDSAMYFCASTGQKGTEAFFGQGTRLTVV.

This chain connects TRBV4-1 to TRBJ1-5; D is unclear. Per the germline V gene, CDR1 is MGHRA and CDR2 is YSYEKL. Trimming stripped 5 bases from V and 7 bases from J, with 12 bases between. The CDR3 consists of 13 residues. CDR3 bases: TGCGCCAGCAGCAGCGAAAATGGGCAGCCCCAGCATTTT. This codes for CASSSENGQPQHF.

Details on this clone: The identical CDR3 is also encoded by other nucleotide sequences in the sample. The V call is TRBV5-1, the J call TRBJ2-3; TRBD2 might be the D (6 bases). Germline V gene lookup returns CDR1 SGHRS and CDR2 YFSETQ. V lost 1 base and J lost 1, with 7 bases in between. The CDR3 covers 14 residues. CDR3 DNA sequence: TGCGCCAGCAGCTTGTCGGGGGGCACAGATACGCAGTATTTT. Translating it yields CASSLSGGTDTQYF.

The CDR3: CASSTSGGAPYNEQFF. CDR3 sequence (DNA): TGTGCCAGCAGCACTAGCGGGGGGGCCCCCTACAATGAGCAGTTCTTC. The chain couples TRBV21-1 to TRBJ2-1; the table calls TRBD2, which could not be checked here. TRBV21-1 is marked as a pseudogene. CDR3 length: 16 residues.

The chain combines TRBV5-6 with TRBJ2-3, with D possibly TRBD2 on 5 matching bases. Trimming shortened V by 0 bases and J by 1 base, and 15 bases separated the two germline ends. The V gene's germline CDR1 is SGHDT and CDR2 YYEEEE. The CDR3 covers 17 residues. The CDR3 reads CASSLAGARSGTDTQYF. For the CDR3, the DNA is TGTGCCAGCAGCTTGGCTGGTGCCCGTAGCGGCACAGATACGCAGTATTTT.

This clone came up once. The V gene is TRBV3-1 (or the pseudogene TRBV3-2), the J gene TRBJ1-2; D unresolved. Per germline, CDR1 LGHDT and CDR2 YNNKEL (reference sequence). V gave up 0 bases and J gave up 7 bases, with 15 bases separating them. There are 15 residues in the CDR3. The CDR3 coding sequence is TGTGCCAGCAGCCAAGATGGCACAGCCCAAAGTGGCTACACCTTC. As protein: CASSQDGTAQSGYTF.

This clone was seen a handful of times. This sequence joins TRBV2 and TRBJ2-7, with TRBD2 as a possible D gene (6 bases). There are 15 residues in the CDR3. Trimming took 4 bases from V and 0 from J, leaving 13 bases between them. CDR1 is SNHLY and CDR2 is FYNNEI in the germline V gene. The CDR3 nucleotides are TGTGCCAGCAGTGTCCCTGGGGGGAGCTCCTACGAGCAGTACTTC. Protein product: CASSVPGGSSYEQYF.

The chain recombines TRBV28 with TRBJ1-3; a weak D match, TRBD1 (5 bases). CDR3 length: 16 residues. From germline, CDR1 is MDHEN and CDR2 SYDVKM. Trimming removed 3 bases at V and 0 bases at J, with 12 bases between. The CDR3 DNA is TGTGCCAGCAGTTTCCCCCTTGACAGCTCTGGAAACACCATATATTTT. As protein: CASSFPLDSSGNTIYF.

This sequence joins TRBV5-6 and TRBJ2-7; D might be TRBD1 (6 bases). Trimming removed 2 bases from V and 1 base from J, with 19 bases in between. Germline CDR1 is SGHDT and CDR2 is YYEEEE. The CDR3 has 17 residues. In nucleotides, the CDR3 is TGTGCCAGCAGCTTCACAGGGTCGGGAATCGGGTCCTACGAGCAGTACTTC. It encodes CASSFTGSGIGSYEQYF.

The chain employs TRBV3-1 (or the pseudogene TRBV3-2) and TRBJ2-1; 10 nucleotides align to TRBD1. The CDR3 spans 14 residues. After removal of 4 bases from V and 9 bases from J, the junction contained 6 bases not matched to a gene. The germline CDR1 and CDR2 sequences are LGHDT and YNNKEL (reference sequence). CDR3: CASSLMTGGAEQFF. CDR3 DNA: TGTGCCAGCAGCCTAATGACAGGGGGCGCTGAGCAGTTCTTC.